The 24 T cell receptor beta chains reported below all come from one sample, sequenced in a study of beta chain features in type 1 diabetes. Isolated RNA was reverse transcribed in full, so expressed TCRB transcripts were sequenced. Sequencing was performed with immunoSEQ multiplex PCR; in TCRdb, only in-frame clones are kept and a portion is missing. The sample has a few hundred thousand clones; around 12% are singletons. Material for sequencing was naive CD4+ T cells from blood. These receptors originate from a man aged 18 to 29 in good health.

This clone occurred a few times. V gene TRBV9 combines with J gene TRBJ2-1; 9 bases fit TRBD2. V was clipped by 1 base and J by 6 bases; unmatched bases: 5. CDR1 and CDR2 from the germline V gene are SGDLS and YYNGEE. The CDR3 is made up of 15 amino acids. The CDR3 here is CASSVLAGVPNEQFF. CDR3 DNA: TGTGCCAGCAGCGTATTAGCGGGAGTCCCCAATGAGCAGTTCTTC. The variable domain in full, with the rest retrieved from reference TRBV9 and TRBJ2-1, is DSGVTQTPKHLITATGQRVTLRCSPRSGDLSVYWYQQSLDQGLQFLIQYYNGEERAKGNILERFSAQQFPDLHSELNLSSLELGDSALYFCASSVLAGVPNEQFFGPGTRLTVL.

This clone was counted only a few times. The genes are TRBV28 and TRBJ2-1; TRBD2 matches at 7 bases. Trimming took 7 bases from V and 8 from J; bases not matched to a gene: 11. The CDR3 is made up of 14 amino acids. The V gene's germline CDR1 is MDHEN and CDR2 SYDVKM. CDR3 coding DNA: TGTGCCAGCATACTAACTCGGGAGGTCGATGAGCAGTTCTTC. This gives the protein CASILTREVDEQFF.

The sample holds a few counts of this clone. The V call is TRBV6-6, the J call TRBJ2-1, with D maybe TRBD2 (5 bases). The germline V gene has CDR1 MNHNY and CDR2 SVGAGI (reference sequence). V lost 2 bases, J lost 0 bases, and 8 bases lay in between. The CDR3 spans 15 residues. CDR3 sequence reads: CASSYPGSSYNEQFF. Here the CDR3 DNA reads TGTGCCAGCAGTTACCCGGGGAGCTCCTACAATGAGCAGTTCTTC.

The CDR3 region is CASSFQGAYEQYF. The CDR3 nucleotides read TGCGCCAGCAGCTTTCAGGGGGCGTACGAGCAGTACTTC. This chain uses TRBV5-1 with TRBJ2-7, with 8 bases lining up with TRBD1. The trim removed 2 bases at V and 4 bases at J, leaving 2 bases unmatched. CDR1 SGHRS and CDR2 YFSETQ come from the germline V gene. The CDR3 runs to 13 residues.

CDR3 protein: CASSQRGSEAFF. CDR3 nucleotides: TGTGCCAGCAGCCAGCGGGGGAGCGAGGCTTTCTTT. This chain joins TRBV7-9 and TRBJ1-1, with D possibly TRBD1 on 5 matching bases. Germline V gene lookup returns CDR1 SEHNR and CDR2 FQNEAQ (reference sequence). V was cut by 5 bases and J by 11 bases, with 15 bases left in between. This CDR3 is built from 12 residues.

The rearrangement links TRBV6-4 to TRBJ2-5; a possible D gene is TRBD2 (5 bases). Between the trimmed V and J ends, which lost 0 bases and 5 bases, there was a span of 19 bases. This CDR3 is 17 amino acids long. CDR1 MRHNA and CDR2 SNTAGT come from the germline V gene. The CDR3 here is CASSDSTGVSGRETQYF. CDR3 sequence (DNA): TGTGCCAGCAGTGACTCCACCGGGGTTTCTGGCCGCGAGACCCAGTACTTC.

The chain has TRBV9 and TRBJ1-2; 9 nucleotides match TRBD1. The CDR3 is made up of 16 amino acids. V was pared by 3 bases and J by 7 bases, with 13 bases of the junction left unmatched. Germline CDR1 is SGDLS and CDR2 is YYNGEE. As DNA, the CDR3 is TGTGCCAGCAGCGACAGAGCGGACAGGGGTGTCGCTGGCTACACCTTC. Protein product: CASSDRADRGVAGYTF.

This clone appeared a few times. This chain connects TRBV28 to TRBJ2-5; 9 nucleotides align to TRBD2. This CDR3 is built from 15 residues. Germline V gives CDR1 MDHEN, CDR2 SYDVKM. The ends lost 4 bases at V and 2 bases at J; junction bases unmatched: 5. CDR3 sequence: CASSSAGGLQETQYF. In nucleotides, the CDR3 is TGTGCCAGCAGTTCAGCGGGGGGCTTGCAAGAGACCCAGTACTTC.

The chain employs TRBV9 and TRBJ1-2, with 9 positions matching TRBD1. V shed 3 bases and J 4 bases; nucleotides not matched to a gene: 10. The CDR3 spans 16 residues. Germline-derived CDR1 and CDR2 are SGDLS and YYNGEE. CDR3 DNA: TGTGCCAGCAGCGACGAACCACAGGGGGCAAGCTATGGCTACACCTTC. This translates into CASSDEPQGASYGYTF.

Regarding this clone: Distinct nucleotide sequences in the sample also encode this CDR3. This rearrangement joins TRBV5-1 to TRBJ2-1, with 10 bases lining up with TRBD1. This CDR3 comprises 15 residues. The V gene's germline CDR1 is SGHRS and CDR2 YFSETQ. V was clipped by 0 bases and J by 4 bases; unmatched bases: 1. This CDR3 is CASSLGGQGYNEQFF. The CDR3 region has the DNA TGCGCCAGCAGCTTGGGGGGACAGGGGTACAATGAGCAGTTCTTC.

This clone occurred a few times. The chain recombines TRBV28 with TRBJ1-1; tentative D call: TRBD1 (5 bases). Germline V gene lookup returns CDR1 MDHEN and CDR2 SYDVKM. Trimming removed 2 bases at V and 2 bases at J, with 6 bases between. The CDR3 has 13 amino acids. CDR3 sequence reads: CASSLQGNTEAFF. The CDR3 DNA reads TGTGCCAGCAGTTTACAGGGAAACACTGAAGCTTTCTTT.

The V call is TRBV28, the J call TRBJ1-5; D remains unclear. The V end lost 5 bases, the J end lost 7 bases, and 15 bases lay between the germline ends. This CDR3 spans 14 amino acids. The germline CDR1 and CDR2 sequences are MDHEN and SYDVKM. The CDR3 protein is CASSPRVTHQPQHF. The CDR3 DNA reads TGTGCCAGCAGTCCCCGGGTCACTCACCAGCCCCAGCATTTT.

For the CDR3, the DNA is TGCGCCAGCAGCTTGGGCACAAGCTCCTACAATGAGCAGTTCTTC. Protein sequence: CASSLGTSSYNEQFF. The V call is TRBV5-1, the J call TRBJ2-1, with D hard to call. The CDR3 is made up of 15 amino acids. V was trimmed by 0 bases and J by 0 bases, leaving 7 bases between them. Germline V gene lookup returns CDR1 SGHRS and CDR2 YFSETQ.

J is TRBJ2-1 and V is TRBV7-9, with 11 bases identical to TRBD1. There are 14 residues in the CDR3. The ends lost 6 bases at V and 7 bases at J; junction bases unmatched: 5. Germline V gene lookup returns CDR1 SEHNR and CDR2 FQNEAQ (reference sequence). This chain's CDR3 is CASRAGTGGNEQFF. The CDR3 DNA reads as TGTGCCAGCAGGGCCGGGACAGGGGGGAATGAGCAGTTCTTC. Supplemented by reference TRBV7-9 and TRBJ2-1, the full variable domain reads DTGVSQNPRHKITKRGQNVTFRCDPISEHNRLYWYRQTLGQGPEFLTYFQNEAQLEKSRLLSDRFSAERPKGSFSTLEIQRTEQGDSAMYLCASRAGTGGNEQFFGPGTRLTVL.

This clone was seen only a few times. This rearrangement joins TRBV28 to TRBJ2-7, with TRBD1 matching 8 bases. V was clipped by 2 bases and J by 6 bases; unmatched bases: 6. The CDR3 length is 14 residues. CDR1 MDHEN and CDR2 SYDVKM come from the germline V gene. The CDR3 DNA reads TGTGCCAGCAGTTTAGGGCAGGGGGCAACCGAGCAGTACTTC. The encoded protein is CASSLGQGATEQYF.

Points on this clone: Other nucleotide sequences from this sample produce the same CDR3. This sequence joins TRBV7-2 and TRBJ2-5; D remains unclear. The CDR3 contains 12 residues. The V and J ends lost 4 bases and 2 bases respectively, with 5 bases between them. The germline V gene encodes CDR1 SGHTA and CDR2 FQGNSA. For the CDR3, the DNA is TGTGCCAGCAGCTCGTTTCAAGAGACCCAGTACTTC. Its translation: CASSSFQETQYF.

This clone came up a few times. The chain carries TRBV28 and TRBJ2-3; 7 bases are shared with TRBD1. CDR3 length equals 14 residues. J lost 6 bases, V lost 5 bases, and 8 bases had no gene match. Germline CDR1 reads MDHEN; CDR2 reads SYDVKM. This CDR3 is CASSLTGIFDTQYF. CDR3 nucleotide sequence: TGTGCCAGCAGTCTGACAGGGATCTTTGATACGCAGTATTTT. Supplemented by reference TRBV28 and TRBJ2-3, the full variable domain reads DVKVTQSSRYLVKRTGEKVFLECVQDMDHENMFWYRQDPGLGLRLIYFSYDVKMKEKGDIPEGYSVSREKKERFSLILESASTNQTSMYLCASSLTGIFDTQYFGPGTRLTVL.

In its sample, this clone was seen a few times. This chain uses TRBV7-2 with TRBJ1-1; D might be TRBD1 (6 bases). The CDR3 contains 15 residues. Germline assignment: CDR1 SGHTA and CDR2 FQGNSA. V was shortened by 5 bases and J by 0 bases, with 13 bases between the two germline ends. The DNA for the CDR3 is TGTGCCAGCAGCCACTCCAGGGGAATGAACACTGAAGCTTTCTTT. Its translation is CASSHSRGMNTEAFF.

The chain employs TRBV5-1 and TRBJ2-1; TRBD2 aligns across 8 bases. The V gene's germline CDR1 is SGHRS and CDR2 YFSETQ. V dropped 4 bases and J dropped 9; count of bases not matched to a gene: 9. The CDR3 consists of 14 residues. The CDR3 region has the DNA TGCGCCAGCAGCCGATTAGCGGGAAGGGGTGAGCAGTTCTTC. This codes for CASSRLAGRGEQFF.

This chain links TRBV28 with TRBJ2-5; D remains ambiguous. CDR1 is MDHEN, CDR2 SYDVKM, per germline. This CDR3 spans 12 amino acids. V was shortened by 9 bases and J by 7 bases, with 15 bases between the two germline ends. CDR3 in amino acids: CASGWAIGTQYF. The DNA of the CDR3 is TGTGCCAGTGGCTGGGCTATCGGGACCCAGTACTTC. The variable domain in full, completed from reference TRBV28 and TRBJ2-5, reads DVKVTQSSRYLVKRTGEKVFLECVQDMDHENMFWYRQDPGLGLRLIYFSYDVKMKEKGDIPEGYSVSREKKERFSLILESASTNQTSMYLCASGWAIGTQYFGPGTRLLVL.

This chain connects TRBV5-5 to TRBJ2-2, with D maybe TRBD1 (6 bases). The CDR3 consists of 15 residues. Germline CDR1 reads SGHKS; CDR2 reads YYEKEE (reference sequence). The ends were cut back, 4 bases at V and 4 bases at J, with 14 bases in the middle. This CDR3 is CASSLVLQGTGELFF. The DNA of the CDR3 is TGTGCCAGCAGCCTCGTTTTACAGGGCACCGGGGAGCTGTTTTTT.

The rearrangement uses TRBV18 and TRBJ1-5; TRBD1 matches 10 bases. Germline lookup yields CDR1 KGHSH and CDR2 LQKENI. The ends lost 3 bases at V and 6 bases at J; junction bases unmatched: 5. CDR3 length: 15 amino acids. CDR3 in DNA: TGTGCCAGCTCACCTCCCGGGACAGGGGTTCAGCCCCAGCATTTT. The encoded protein is CASSPPGTGVQPQHF.

This clone was observed a handful of times. The chain uses TRBV4-3 and TRBJ2-2; 10 bases match TRBD2. The V gene end was trimmed by 1 base and the J gene end by 1 base; junction bases not matched to a gene: 0. Germline V lookup: CDR1 LGHNA, CDR2 YSLEER. This CDR3 has 16 residues. CDR3 sequence (DNA): TGCGCCAGCAGCCAAGGACTAGCGGGGAACACCGGGGAGCTGTTTTTT. Its translation is CASSQGLAGNTGELFF.

V is TRBV18 and J is TRBJ2-2; D may be TRBD2 (6 bases). CDR3 size: 15 residues. Per the germline V gene, CDR1 is KGHSH and CDR2 is LQKENI. Trimming cost V 4 bases and J 5 bases, with 14 bases left between them. The CDR3, as DNA: TGTGCCAGCTCACAAGGGACTGGACAAACCGGGGAGCTGTTTTTT. Its protein is CASSQGTGQTGELFF.